This TCR beta chain was obtained from a study of T cell responses to AZD1222 COVID-19 vaccine. Study-wide background: Doses given second, at about 4 or about 12 weeks, were pooled. Overall study findings and caveats: Only a handful of people who got AZD1222 tested seropositive at baseline. Clonal diversity was possibly underestimated, and the donors were mostly white British, with more females. Spike regions recognized by vaccine-associated CD4 TCRs spanned the protein, led by 160-218 and 743-854.

The CDR3 has 16 amino acids. The germline V gene encodes CDR1 MNHEY and CDR2 SVGAGI. Trimming shortened V by 3 bases and J by 0 bases, and 11 bases separated the two germline ends. Libraries were prepared by immunoSEQ multiplex PCR; TCRdb keeps only in-frame clonotypes and omits some of them. Of more than 70,000 clones listed, over 85% are singletons. Of note for this clone: What it binds is unknown.

Here the sequenced sample was peripheral blood, taken on day 0 of AZD1222 vaccination. The TCR originated in an adult in good health. The rearrangement links TRBV6-5 to TRBJ1-4; D perhaps matches TRBD1 (5 bases). CDR3 in amino acids: CASSYGDVATNEKLFF. CDR3 bases: TGTGCCAGCAGTTATGGGGACGTTGCAACTAATGAAAAACTGTTTTTT.